The 26 T cell receptor beta chains below come from one sample, sequenced in a study of identical twins. TCRdb re-analysed the 5' RACE reads in MiXCR, keeping a single row per CDR3 protein. Among 200,000 to 250,000 distinct CDR3 sequences listed, approximately 5.9% were seen once. These data are also associated with another study on T cells expressing NK-cell markers.

Sequenced sample: CD8+ T cells sorted from blood. These receptors came from a woman between 18 and 29 years old in good health.

This clonotype was seen ten or more times. The V call is TRBV20-1, the J call TRBJ2-7, with a tentative D call TRBD2 (5 bases). Per the germline V gene, CDR1 is DFQATT and CDR2 is SNEGSKA (reference sequence). The CDR3 loop spans 14 amino acids. V lost 6 bases, J lost 0 bases, and 15 bases lay in between. CDR3 sequence reads: CSAPTSGTSYEQYF. The CDR3 DNA follows: TGCAGTGCCCCAACGAGCGGAACCTCCTACGAGCAGTACTTC.

The chain joins TRBV20-1 to TRBJ2-3; no reliable D call. V was clipped by 0 bases and J by 5 bases, with 24 bases between them. The CDR3 has 18 residues. Germline V gene data show CDR1 as DFQATT and CDR2 as SNEGSKA (reference sequence). CDR3 amino acids: CSARDHRVRRHWIDTQYF. The CDR3 coding sequence is TGCAGTGCTAGAGATCATAGGGTGAGAAGACATTGGATAGATACGCAGTATTTT.

This clonotype was detected many times. V is TRBV7-2 and J is TRBJ2-3, with 11 bases fitting TRBD2. Looked up from germline, CDR1 is SGHTA and CDR2 is FQGNSA. This CDR3 contains 17 residues. V lost 2 bases to trimming and J lost 3 bases; unmatched junction nucleotides: 7. DNA for the CDR3: TGTGCCAGCAGCTTATTAGCGGGAGGGCCGTCAACAGATACGCAGTATTTT. Amino acid sequence: CASSLLAGGPSTDTQYF.

This chain connects TRBV6-1 to TRBJ2-1; D is unresolved. V lost 8 bases, J lost 1 base, and 9 bases lay in between. This CDR3 contains 13 residues. The germline V gene encodes CDR1 MNHNS and CDR2 SASEGT. The CDR3 is CASGVTSYNEQFF. In DNA form, the CDR3 reads TGTGCCAGCGGGGTAACGTCCTACAATGAGCAGTTCTTC.

The V and J genes are TRBV13 and TRBJ2-7; TRBD1 matches at 9 bases. From germline, CDR1 is PRHDT and CDR2 FYEKMQ (reference sequence). The CDR3 spans 14 residues. V was pared by 0 bases and J by 7 bases, with 4 bases of the junction left unmatched. CDR3 amino acids: CASSLGQGAREQYF. CDR3 nucleotide sequence: TGTGCCAGCAGCTTAGGACAGGGGGCGAGAGAGCAGTACTTC.

The V gene is TRBV9, the J gene TRBJ1-2; unclear D gene. Trimming removed 4 bases from V and 0 bases from J, with 10 bases in between. CDR1 is SGDLS, CDR2 YYNGEE, per germline. The CDR3 is 14 residues long. Here the CDR3 reads CASSSDGTNYGYTF. CDR3 DNA: TGTGCCAGCAGCTCGGACGGGACTAACTATGGCTACACCTTC.

This clonotype came up a few times. This chain uses TRBV14 with TRBJ2-5; 9 nucleotides match TRBD1. The CDR3 covers 14 residues. CDR1 is SGHDN and CDR2 is FVKESK in the germline V gene. V was clipped by 4 bases and J by 5 bases; unmatched bases: 5. CDR3 DNA sequence: TGTGCCAGCAGCCCGGGGACAGGGATCGAGACCCAGTACTTC. Amino acids: CASSPGTGIETQYF.

This clonotype turned up a few times. The chain has TRBV20-1 and TRBJ2-3, with 7 bases aligning to TRBD2. Germline CDR1 reads DFQATT; CDR2 reads SNEGSKA (reference sequence). This CDR3 is built from 15 residues. V was pared by 3 bases and J by 0 bases, with 6 bases of the junction left unmatched. CDR3: CSASSGESSTDTQYF. CDR3 nucleotide sequence: TGCAGTGCTAGCAGCGGGGAATCTAGCACAGATACGCAGTATTTT.

The chain links TRBV9 to TRBJ2-1, with D possibly matching TRBD1 (5 bases). There are 14 residues in the CDR3. V was pared by 0 bases and J by 4 bases, with 8 bases between. Germline V gives CDR1 SGDLS, CDR2 YYNGEE. The CDR3 loop reads CASSVGQLYNEQFF. The CDR3 DNA follows: TGTGCCAGCAGCGTAGGACAGCTGTACAATGAGCAGTTCTTC.

This clonotype was detected only a few times. The chain uses TRBV12-3 or TRBV12-4 and TRBJ2-6, with D uncertain. The CDR3 has 15 amino acids. Deletions cut 4 bases from V and 0 bases from J, with 7 bases between. The CDR3 loop reads CASSSLPSGANVLTF. For the CDR3, the DNA is TGTGCCAGCAGTTCACTGCCCTCTGGGGCCAACGTCCTGACTTTC.

The genes are TRBV12-5 and TRBJ1-1; D unclear. The CDR3 is made up of 13 amino acids. Germline V lookup: CDR1 LGHNT, CDR2 FRNRAP. The V gene lost 1 base and the J gene lost 3 bases, with 6 bases spanning the gap. The CDR3 reads CASGLGGDTEAFF. The CDR3 DNA follows: TGTGCTAGTGGTTTGGGGGGAGACACTGAAGCTTTCTTT.

This chain joins TRBV7-6 and TRBJ2-3; D is ambiguous. Trimming removed 3 bases at V and 4 bases at J, with 11 bases between. CDR3 size: 14 residues. Germline V gene data show CDR1 as SGHVS and CDR2 as FNYEAQ. The CDR3 DNA sequence: TGTGCCAGCAGCTTCCCCTCCACCGCAGATACGCAGTATTTT. Translating gives CASSFPSTADTQYF.

The chain joins TRBV5-6 to TRBJ2-5; 8 positions agree with TRBD1. The CDR3 extends over 18 amino acids. Germline V gene data show CDR1 as SGHDT and CDR2 as YYEEEE. Trimming cost V 5 bases and J 3 bases; bases outside gene matches: 18. CDR3 bases: TGTGCCAGCAGTCTTGGAATCCGGCAGGGGGCTGAAAAAGAGACCCAGTACTTC. Amino acids: CASSLGIRQGAEKETQYF.

A few counts support this clonotype. The J gene is TRBJ1-5, the V gene TRBV7-9, with a possible D match to TRBD1 (5 bases). Per the germline V gene, CDR1 is SEHNR and CDR2 is FQNEAQ (reference sequence). The CDR3 spans 17 residues. V was cut by 0 bases and J by 9 bases, with 21 bases left in between. CDR3 DNA: TGTGCCAGCAGCTTAGCGGTTCGGGGAAGCGGGGGGGGGCCCCAGCATTTT. As protein: CASSLAVRGSGGGPQHF.

J is TRBJ1-1 and V is TRBV15; no clear D. CDR1 and CDR2 (germline): LNHNV, YYDKDF (reference sequence). Trimming shortened V by 3 bases and J by 8 bases, and 7 bases separated the two germline ends. The CDR3 is 11 amino acids. For the CDR3, the DNA is TGTGCCACCAGCAGGGGATGGGAAGCTTTCTTT. It specifies CATSRGWEAFF.

The rearrangement joins TRBV6-1 to TRBJ2-7; a weak D match, TRBD1 (6 bases). V was clipped by 6 bases and J by 3 bases, with 15 bases between them. This CDR3 is 14 amino acids long. Germline V gene lookup returns CDR1 MNHNS and CDR2 SASEGT. CDR3 nucleotide sequence: TGTGCCAGCAGACCCGGGACCAGGGGCTACGAGCAGTACTTC. Translated: CASRPGTRGYEQYF.

This clonotype appeared many times. The chain is built from TRBV7-9 and TRBJ2-7, with D hard to call. CDR1 and CDR2 from the germline V gene are SEHNR and FQNEAQ (reference sequence). The V end lost 5 bases, the J end lost 1 base, and 9 bases lay between the germline ends. The CDR3 consists of 13 residues. CDR3: CASSPYRSYEQYF. CDR3 nucleotide sequence: TGTGCCAGCAGCCCCTATAGGTCCTACGAGCAGTACTTC. Looking up the rest from reference TRBV7-9 and TRBJ2-7 gives the full variable domain: DTGVSQNPRHKITKRGQNVTFRCDPISEHNRLYWYRQTLGQGPEFLTYFQNEAQLEKSRLLSDRFSAERPKGSFSTLEIQRTEQGDSAMYLCASSPYRSYEQYFGPGTRLTVT.

This clonotype was seen ten or more times. The genes are TRBV10-2 and TRBJ2-7; D gene ambiguous. The CDR3 is 14 amino acids. The germline V gene encodes CDR1 WSHSY and CDR2 SAAADI. V dropped 4 bases and J dropped 4 bases, with 14 bases sitting between them. In DNA, the CDR3 is TGCGCCAGCAGTGCGATTCGGGCCCCTTACGAGCAGTACTTC. Translating it yields CASSAIRAPYEQYF.

This clonotype was counted a few times. The chain employs TRBV6-2 or TRBV6-3 and TRBJ2-1; D is possibly TRBD1 (6 bases). The V end lost 6 bases, the J end lost 0 bases, and 15 bases lay between the germline ends. This CDR3 contains 16 residues. The germline V gene encodes CDR1 MNHEY and CDR2 SVGEGT. As DNA, the CDR3 is TGTGCCAGCAGCTCCCCCACAGGGCACTCCTACAATGAGCAGTTCTTC. This sequence encodes CASSSPTGHSYNEQFF.

This clonotype was observed a few times. The chain couples TRBV13 to TRBJ2-3, with D unclear. Germline CDR1 and CDR2: PRHDT and FYEKMQ (reference sequence). The CDR3 runs to 14 residues. V shed 6 bases and J shed 5 bases, with 15 bases lying between them. Here the CDR3 DNA reads TGTGCCAGCAGTTCTTTTCGAACTGAAGATACGCAGTATTTT. Amino acids: CASSSFRTEDTQYF.

This clonotype has just a few counts. V usage is TRBV12-3 or TRBV12-4 and J usage is TRBJ2-1; D is unresolved. Trimming took off 6 bases at V and 5 bases at J, with 11 bases between the two ends. The CDR3 runs to 13 residues. The CDR3 spells CASRGTSNNEQFF. The DNA of the CDR3 is TGTGCCAGCAGAGGCACATCTAACAATGAGCAGTTCTTC.

This clonotype was detected ten times or more. V gene TRBV14 combines with J gene TRBJ2-7, with D possibly being TRBD2 (6 bases). The CDR3 runs 13 residues. Germline V gene data show CDR1 as SGHDN and CDR2 as FVKESK. V dropped 4 bases and J dropped 0 bases, with 7 bases sitting between them. The CDR3 DNA reads as TGTGCCAGCAGCCGGCGGGGCTCCTACGAGCAGTACTTC. It specifies CASSRRGSYEQYF.

V gene TRBV3-1 combines with J gene TRBJ2-1, with 9 bases that match TRBD2. CDR1 and CDR2 (germline): LGHDT, YNNKEL (reference sequence). Germline trimming cut 3 bases from V and 9 bases from J; bases unmatched to any gene: 9. The CDR3 sequence is 15 residues long. The CDR3: CASSQESLAGIEQFF. CDR3 DNA sequence: TGTGCCAGCAGCCAGGAAAGTCTAGCGGGGATTGAGCAGTTCTTC.

This clonotype came up many times. The junction differs from germline at one of its ends, possibly a read error. The chain carries TRBV7-2 and TRBJ2-5; D gene uncertain. This CDR3 spans 14 amino acids. Germline CDR1 SGHTA, CDR2 FQGNSA. The CDR3 coding sequence is TGTGCCAGCAGCGAAACCGGGCTTCAAGGGACCCAGTACTTC. This gives the protein CASSETGLQGTQYF.

The sample holds a few counts of this clonotype. This sequence joins TRBV5-6 and TRBJ2-5; D might be TRBD2 (7 bases). The CDR3 contains 17 residues. Trimming removed 1 base at V and 5 bases at J, with 21 bases between. The germline V gene has CDR1 SGHDT and CDR2 YYEEEE. The CDR3 reads CASSLLALTGGSETQYF. The CDR3 DNA reads TGTGCCAGCAGCTTGTTAGCCCTTACGGGGGGCTCGGAGACCCAGTACTTC.

CDR3 protein: CASSFLSNEQFF. In DNA form, the CDR3 reads TGTGCCAGCAGTTTCCTTTCAAATGAGCAGTTCTTC. The chain links TRBV12-3 or TRBV12-4 to TRBJ2-1; D gene unclear. V lost 3 bases, J lost 7 bases, and 7 bases lay in between. The CDR3 covers 12 residues.